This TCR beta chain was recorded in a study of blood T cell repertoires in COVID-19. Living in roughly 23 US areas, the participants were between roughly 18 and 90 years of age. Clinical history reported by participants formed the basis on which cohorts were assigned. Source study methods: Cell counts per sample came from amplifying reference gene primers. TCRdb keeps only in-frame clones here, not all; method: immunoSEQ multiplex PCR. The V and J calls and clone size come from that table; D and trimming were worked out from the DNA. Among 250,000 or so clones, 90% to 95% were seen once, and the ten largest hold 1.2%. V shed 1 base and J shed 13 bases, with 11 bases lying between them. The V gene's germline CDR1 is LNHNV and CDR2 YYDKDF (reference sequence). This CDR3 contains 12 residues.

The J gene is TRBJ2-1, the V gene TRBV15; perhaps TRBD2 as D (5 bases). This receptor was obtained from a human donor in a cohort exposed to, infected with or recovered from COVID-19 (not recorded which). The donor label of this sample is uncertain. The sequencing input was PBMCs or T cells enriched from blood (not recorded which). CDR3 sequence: CATSRVRGTQFF. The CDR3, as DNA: TGTGCCACCAGCAGAGTCCGGGGTACCCAGTTCTTC.